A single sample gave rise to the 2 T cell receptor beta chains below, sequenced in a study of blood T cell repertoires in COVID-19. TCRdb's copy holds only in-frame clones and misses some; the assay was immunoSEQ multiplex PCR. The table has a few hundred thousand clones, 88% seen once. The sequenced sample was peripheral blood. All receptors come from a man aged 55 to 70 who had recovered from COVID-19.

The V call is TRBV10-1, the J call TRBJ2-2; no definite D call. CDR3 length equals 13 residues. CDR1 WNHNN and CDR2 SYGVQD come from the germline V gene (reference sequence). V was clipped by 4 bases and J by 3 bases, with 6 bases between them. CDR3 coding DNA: TGCGCCAGCAGTGCCGGGTACACCGGGGAGCTGTTTTTT. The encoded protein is CASSAGYTGELFF.

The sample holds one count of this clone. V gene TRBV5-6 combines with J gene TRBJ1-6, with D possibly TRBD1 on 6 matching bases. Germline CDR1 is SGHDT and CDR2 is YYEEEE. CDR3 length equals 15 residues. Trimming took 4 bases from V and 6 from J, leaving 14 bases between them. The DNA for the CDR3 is TGTGCCAGCAGCCCTGCGGGGGGCCTTAATTCACCCCTCCACTTT. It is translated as CASSPAGGLNSPLHF.